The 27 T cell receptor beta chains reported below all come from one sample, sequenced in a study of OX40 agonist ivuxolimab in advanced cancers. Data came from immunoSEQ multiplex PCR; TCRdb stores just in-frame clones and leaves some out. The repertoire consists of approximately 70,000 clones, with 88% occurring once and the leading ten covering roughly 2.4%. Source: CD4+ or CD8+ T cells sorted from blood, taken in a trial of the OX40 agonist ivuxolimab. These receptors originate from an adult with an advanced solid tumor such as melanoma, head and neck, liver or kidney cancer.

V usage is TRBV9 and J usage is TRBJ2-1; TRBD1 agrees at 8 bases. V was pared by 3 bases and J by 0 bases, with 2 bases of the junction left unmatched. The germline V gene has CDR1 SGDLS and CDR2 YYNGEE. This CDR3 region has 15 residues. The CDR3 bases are TGTGCCAGCAGCGCCGACAGGGGCTCCTACAATGAGCAGTTCTTC. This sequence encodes CASSADRGSYNEQFF.

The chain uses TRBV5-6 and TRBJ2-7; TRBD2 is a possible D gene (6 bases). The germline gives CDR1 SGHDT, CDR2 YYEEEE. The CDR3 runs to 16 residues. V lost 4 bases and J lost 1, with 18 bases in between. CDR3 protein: CASSPLPGGKSYEQYF. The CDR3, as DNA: TGTGCCAGCAGCCCGCTACCGGGCGGGAAGTCCTACGAGCAGTACTTC. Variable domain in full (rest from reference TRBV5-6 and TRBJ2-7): DAGVTQSPTHLIKTRGQQVTLRCSPKSGHDTVSWYQQALGQGPQFIFQYYEEEERQRGNFPDRFSGHQFPNYSSELNVNALLLGDSALYLCASSPLPGGKSYEQYFGPGTRLTVT.

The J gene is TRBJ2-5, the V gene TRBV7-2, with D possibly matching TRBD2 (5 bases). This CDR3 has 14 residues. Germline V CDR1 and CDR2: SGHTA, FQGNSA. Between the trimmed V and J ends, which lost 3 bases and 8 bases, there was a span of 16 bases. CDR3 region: CASSFTSDRGTQYF. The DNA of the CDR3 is TGTGCCAGCAGCTTCACCTCGGATCGGGGAACCCAGTACTTC.

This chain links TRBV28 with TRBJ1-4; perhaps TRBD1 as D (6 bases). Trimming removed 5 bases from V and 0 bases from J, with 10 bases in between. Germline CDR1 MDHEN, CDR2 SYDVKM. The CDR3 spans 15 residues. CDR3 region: CASSGGEATNEKLFF. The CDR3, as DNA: TGTGCCAGCAGTGGGGGCGAGGCAACTAATGAAAAACTGTTTTTT.

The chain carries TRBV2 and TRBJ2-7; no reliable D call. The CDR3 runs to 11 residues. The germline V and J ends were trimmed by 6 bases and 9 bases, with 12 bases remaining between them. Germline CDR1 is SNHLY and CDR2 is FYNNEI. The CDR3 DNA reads TGTGCCAGCAGGATGGTTTCTGGGCAGTACTTC. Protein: CASRMVSGQYF. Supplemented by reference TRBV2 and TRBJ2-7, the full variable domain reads EPEVTQTPSHQVTQMGQEVILRCVPISNHLYFYWYRQILGQKVEFLVSFYNNEISEKSEIFDDQFSVERPDGSNFTLKIRSTKLEDSAMYFCASRMVSGQYFGPGTRLTVT.

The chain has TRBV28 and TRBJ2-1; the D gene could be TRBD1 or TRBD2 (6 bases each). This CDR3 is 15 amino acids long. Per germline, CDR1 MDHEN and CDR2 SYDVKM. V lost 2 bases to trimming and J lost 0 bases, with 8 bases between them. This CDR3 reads CASSLPGASYNEQFF. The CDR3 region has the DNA TGTGCCAGCAGTTTACCGGGGGCCTCCTACAATGAGCAGTTCTTC. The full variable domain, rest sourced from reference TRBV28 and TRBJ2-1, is DVKVTQSSRYLVKRTGEKVFLECVQDMDHENMFWYRQDPGLGLRLIYFSYDVKMKEKGDIPEGYSVSREKKERFSLILESASTNQTSMYLCASSLPGASYNEQFFGPGTRLTVL.

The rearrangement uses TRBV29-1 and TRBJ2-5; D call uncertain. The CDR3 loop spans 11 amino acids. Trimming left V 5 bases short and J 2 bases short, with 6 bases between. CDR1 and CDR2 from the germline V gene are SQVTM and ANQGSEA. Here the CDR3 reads CSVLGQETQYF. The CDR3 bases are TGCAGCGTTTTAGGACAAGAGACCCAGTACTTC.

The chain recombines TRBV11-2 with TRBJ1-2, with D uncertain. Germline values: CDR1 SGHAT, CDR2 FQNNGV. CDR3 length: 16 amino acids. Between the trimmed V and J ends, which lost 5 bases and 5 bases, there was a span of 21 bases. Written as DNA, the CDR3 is TGTGCCAGCAGCCCCCTATTTAGGGCGGACTCGTATGGCTACACCTTC. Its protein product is CASSPLFRADSYGYTF.

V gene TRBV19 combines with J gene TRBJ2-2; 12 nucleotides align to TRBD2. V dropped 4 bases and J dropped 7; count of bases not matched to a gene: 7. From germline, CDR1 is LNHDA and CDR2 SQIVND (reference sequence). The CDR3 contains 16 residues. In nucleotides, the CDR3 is TGTGCCAGTAGTACCTCTAGCGGGGGGGCCGTCGGGGAGCTGTTTTTT. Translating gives CASSTSSGGAVGELFF.

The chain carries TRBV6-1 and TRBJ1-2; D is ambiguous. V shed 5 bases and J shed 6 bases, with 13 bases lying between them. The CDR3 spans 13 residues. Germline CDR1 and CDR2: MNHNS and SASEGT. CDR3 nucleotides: TGTGCCAGCAGTCCCGGGAGACGGGATGGCTACACCTTC. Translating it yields CASSPGRRDGYTF.

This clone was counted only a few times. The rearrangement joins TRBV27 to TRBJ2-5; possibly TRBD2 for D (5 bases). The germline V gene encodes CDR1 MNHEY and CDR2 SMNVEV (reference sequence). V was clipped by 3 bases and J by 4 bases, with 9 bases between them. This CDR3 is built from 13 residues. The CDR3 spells CASSFRRRETQYF. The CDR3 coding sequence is TGTGCCAGCAGTTTTCGGAGGAGAGAGACCCAGTACTTC.

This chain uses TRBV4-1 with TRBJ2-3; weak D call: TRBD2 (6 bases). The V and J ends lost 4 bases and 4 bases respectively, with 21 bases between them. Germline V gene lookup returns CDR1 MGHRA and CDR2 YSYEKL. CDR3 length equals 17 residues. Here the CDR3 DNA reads TGCGCCAGCAGCCTCGGAGGGACCCCCGTTAGGTCAGATACGCAGTATTTT. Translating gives CASSLGGTPVRSDTQYF.

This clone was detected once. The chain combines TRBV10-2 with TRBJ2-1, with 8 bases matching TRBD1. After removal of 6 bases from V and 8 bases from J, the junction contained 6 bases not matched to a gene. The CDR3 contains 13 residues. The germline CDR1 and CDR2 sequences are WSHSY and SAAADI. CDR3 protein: CASRDPGGYEQFF. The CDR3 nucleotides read TGCGCCAGCAGGGACCCAGGGGGCTATGAGCAGTTCTTC.

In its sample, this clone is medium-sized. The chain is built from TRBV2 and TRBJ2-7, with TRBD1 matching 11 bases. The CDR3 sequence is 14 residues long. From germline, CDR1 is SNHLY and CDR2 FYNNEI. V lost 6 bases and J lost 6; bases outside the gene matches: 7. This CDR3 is CASRTRTGGFEQYF. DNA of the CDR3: TGTGCCAGCAGAACCCGGACAGGGGGCTTCGAGCAGTACTTC.

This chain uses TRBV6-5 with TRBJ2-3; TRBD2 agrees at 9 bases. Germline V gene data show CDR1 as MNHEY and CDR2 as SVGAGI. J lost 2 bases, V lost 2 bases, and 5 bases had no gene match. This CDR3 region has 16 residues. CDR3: CASSYQGLAITDTQYF. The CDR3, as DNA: TGTGCCAGCAGTTACCAGGGACTAGCAATCACAGATACGCAGTATTTT.

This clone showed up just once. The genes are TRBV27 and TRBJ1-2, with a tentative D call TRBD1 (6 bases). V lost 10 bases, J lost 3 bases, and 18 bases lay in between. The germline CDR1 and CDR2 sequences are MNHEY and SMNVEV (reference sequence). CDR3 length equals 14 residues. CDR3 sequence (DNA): TGTGCCACTCGTCGGGCAGGGGCGGACTATGGCTACACCTTC. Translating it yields CATRRAGADYGYTF.

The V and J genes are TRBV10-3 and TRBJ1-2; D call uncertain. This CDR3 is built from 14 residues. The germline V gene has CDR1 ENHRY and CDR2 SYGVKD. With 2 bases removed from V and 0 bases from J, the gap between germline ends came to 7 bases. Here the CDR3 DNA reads TGTGCCATCAGTGAGGGCAGTACTAACTATGGCTACACCTTC. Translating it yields CAISEGSTNYGYTF.

The CDR3 nucleotides read TGTGCCAGCAGCTTAGGCAGCTCCTACGAGCAGTACTTC. This sequence encodes CASSLGSSYEQYF. This chain joins TRBV11-3 and TRBJ2-7; no firm D call. This CDR3 comprises 13 residues. V lost 1 base and J 0 bases, leaving 4 bases between the germline ends. Germline CDR1 reads SGHNT; CDR2 reads YENEEA.

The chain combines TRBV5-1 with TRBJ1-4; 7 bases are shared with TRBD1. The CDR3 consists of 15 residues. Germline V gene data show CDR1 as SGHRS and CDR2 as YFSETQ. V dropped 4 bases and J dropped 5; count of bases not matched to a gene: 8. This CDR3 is CASSIEGADNEKLFF. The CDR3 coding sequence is TGCGCCAGCAGCATTGAGGGGGCGGACAATGAAAAACTGTTTTTT.

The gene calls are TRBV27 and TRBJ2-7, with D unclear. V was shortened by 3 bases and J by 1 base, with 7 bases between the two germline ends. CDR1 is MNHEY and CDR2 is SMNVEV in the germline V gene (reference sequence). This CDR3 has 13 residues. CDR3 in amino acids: CASSFLGSYEQYF. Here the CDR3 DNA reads TGTGCCAGCAGTTTCCTAGGGTCCTACGAGCAGTACTTC.

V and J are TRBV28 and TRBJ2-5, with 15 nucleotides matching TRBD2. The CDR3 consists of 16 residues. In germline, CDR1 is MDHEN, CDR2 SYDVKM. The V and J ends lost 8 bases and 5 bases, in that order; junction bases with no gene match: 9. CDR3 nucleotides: TGTGCCAGCCGCGGACTAGCGGGGGGGCCGTGGGAGACCCAGTACTTC. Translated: CASRGLAGGPWETQYF.

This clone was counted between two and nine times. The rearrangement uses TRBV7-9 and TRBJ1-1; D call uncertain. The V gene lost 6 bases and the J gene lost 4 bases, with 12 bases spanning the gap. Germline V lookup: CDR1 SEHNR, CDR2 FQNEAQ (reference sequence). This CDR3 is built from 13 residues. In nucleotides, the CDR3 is TGTGCCAGCAGTTGGAGAGGCCCCACTGAAGCTTTCTTT. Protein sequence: CASSWRGPTEAFF.

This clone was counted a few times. The CDR3 sequence is CASSQDQLGLAGEETQYF. CDR3 sequence (DNA): TGTGCCAGCAGCCAAGATCAGTTAGGACTAGCGGGAGAAGAGACCCAGTACTTC. V and J are TRBV14 and TRBJ2-5; TRBD2 matches at 13 bases. Germline CDR1 SGHDN, CDR2 FVKESK. V dropped 0 bases and J dropped 3; count of bases not matched to a gene: 7. The CDR3 runs to 18 residues.

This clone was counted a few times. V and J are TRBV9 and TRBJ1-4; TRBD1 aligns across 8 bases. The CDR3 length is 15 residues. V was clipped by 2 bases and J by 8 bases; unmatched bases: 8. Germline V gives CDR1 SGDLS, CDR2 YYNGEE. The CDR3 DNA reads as TGTGCCAGCAGCGTCGGACAGGGCGAAGGGGAAAAACTGTTTTTT. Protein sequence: CASSVGQGEGEKLFF.

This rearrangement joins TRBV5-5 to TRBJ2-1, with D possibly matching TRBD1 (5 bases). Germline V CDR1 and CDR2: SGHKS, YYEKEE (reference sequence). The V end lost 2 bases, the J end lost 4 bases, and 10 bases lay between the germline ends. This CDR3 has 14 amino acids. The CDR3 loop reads CASSLGVGYNEQFF. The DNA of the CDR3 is TGTGCCAGCAGCTTAGGGGTGGGTTACAATGAGCAGTTCTTC.

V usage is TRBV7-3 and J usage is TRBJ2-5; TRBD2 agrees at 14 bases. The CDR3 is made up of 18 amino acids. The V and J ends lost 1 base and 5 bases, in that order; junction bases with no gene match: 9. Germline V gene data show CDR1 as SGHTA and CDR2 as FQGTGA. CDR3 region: CASSLMPGLAGDRETQYF. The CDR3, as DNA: TGTGCCAGCAGCTTAATGCCGGGACTAGCGGGAGATAGGGAGACCCAGTACTTC.

CDR3 coding DNA: TGTGCCAGCAGTGAGACTAGATCCTACAATGAGCAGTTCTTC. Protein product: CASSETRSYNEQFF. The rearrangement links TRBV2 to TRBJ2-1, with D tentatively TRBD2 (6 bases). Germline values: CDR1 SNHLY, CDR2 FYNNEI. V was pared by 3 bases and J by 1 base, with 7 bases between. The CDR3 runs 14 residues.